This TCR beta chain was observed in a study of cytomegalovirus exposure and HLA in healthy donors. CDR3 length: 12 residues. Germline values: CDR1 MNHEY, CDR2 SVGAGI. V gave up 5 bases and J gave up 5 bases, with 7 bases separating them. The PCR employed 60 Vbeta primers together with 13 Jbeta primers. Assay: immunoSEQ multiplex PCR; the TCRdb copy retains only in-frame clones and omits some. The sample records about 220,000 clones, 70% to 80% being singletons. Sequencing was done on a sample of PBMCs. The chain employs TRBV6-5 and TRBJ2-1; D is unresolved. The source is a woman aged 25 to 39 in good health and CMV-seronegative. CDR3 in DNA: TGTGCCAGCAGTGAAGCTAACAATGAGCAGTTCTTC. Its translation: CASSEANNEQFF.